Listed here are 10 T cell receptor beta chains from one sample, sequenced in a study of blood T cell repertoires in COVID-19. Using immunoSEQ multiplex PCR, the repertoire was profiled, and TCRdb retains in-frame clones only, with some absent. The data hold 150,000 to 200,000 clones, with about 88% observed a single time. Sequencing was done on a sample of peripheral blood. These receptors were collected from a man aged 18 to 30 who had recovered from COVID-19.

The chain has TRBV19 and TRBJ2-3; 8 bases agree with TRBD2. This CDR3 comprises 14 residues. V shed 5 bases, J shed 5 bases, and the junction held 6 bases outside the gene matches. The germline V gene encodes CDR1 LNHDA and CDR2 SQIVND (reference sequence). This CDR3 reads CASSPLAGGDTQYF. CDR3 DNA: TGTGCCAGTAGTCCATTGGCGGGAGGAGATACGCAGTATTTT.

CDR3 residues: CASSPLNSGGAEAFF. CDR3 coding DNA: TGTGCCAGCAGTCCCCTCAATTCGGGGGGCGCTGAAGCTTTCTTT. V gene TRBV6-5 combines with J gene TRBJ1-1, with D possibly TRBD1 on 6 matching bases. The CDR3 is made up of 15 amino acids. V lost 5 bases to trimming and J lost 6 bases, with 19 bases between them. Germline V gene data show CDR1 as MNHEY and CDR2 as SVGAGI.

The rearrangement uses TRBV9 and TRBJ2-1; D might be TRBD2 (5 bases). Per the germline V gene, CDR1 is SGDLS and CDR2 is YYNGEE. Trimming removed 0 bases at V and 6 bases at J, with 13 bases between. The CDR3 spans 15 residues. DNA for the CDR3: TGTGCCAGCAGCGTAGTAACTAGTTTTCGCAATGAGCAGTTCTTC. It codes for CASSVVTSFRNEQFF. The whole variable domain, remainder taken from reference TRBV9 and TRBJ2-1, is DSGVTQTPKHLITATGQRVTLRCSPRSGDLSVYWYQQSLDQGLQFLIQYYNGEERAKGNILERFSAQQFPDLHSELNLSSLELGDSALYFCASSVVTSFRNEQFFGPGTRLTVL.

The V call is TRBV11-2, the J call TRBJ2-7, with 11 bases fitting TRBD1. V dropped 5 bases and J dropped 3; count of bases not matched to a gene: 6. The CDR3 covers 15 residues. The germline V gene encodes CDR1 SGHAT and CDR2 FQNNGV. This CDR3 is CASSLSGTGGYEQYF. The DNA for the CDR3 is TGTGCCAGCAGCCTCTCCGGGACAGGGGGCTACGAGCAGTACTTC. Using reference TRBV11-2 and TRBJ2-7 for the parts outside the CDR3, the full variable domain is EAGVAQSPRYKIIEKRQSVAFWCNPISGHATLYWYQQILGQGPKLLIQFQNNGVVDDSQLPKDRFSAERLKGVDSTLKIQPAKLEDSAVYLCASSLSGTGGYEQYFGPGTRLTVT.

The CDR3 reads CASSLVGQGISGANVLTF. CDR3 DNA: TGTGCCAGCAGCTTGGTGGGACAGGGGATATCAGGGGCCAACGTCCTGACTTTC. The chain carries TRBV5-4 and TRBJ2-6; 10 bases agree with TRBD1. CDR3 length: 18 residues. Germline-derived CDR1 and CDR2 are SGHNT and YYREEE (reference sequence). After removal of 0 bases from V and 4 bases from J, the junction contained 7 bases not matched to a gene. Drawing the rest from reference TRBV5-4 and TRBJ2-6, the complete variable domain is ETGVTQSPTHLIKTRGQQVTLRCSSQSGHNTVSWYQQALGQGPQFIFQYYREEENGRGNFPPRFSGLQFPNYSSELNVNALELDDSALYLCASSLVGQGISGANVLTFGAGSRLTVL.

The V gene is TRBV6-6, the J gene TRBJ1-1, with a possible D match to TRBD1 (6 bases). V lost 5 bases, J lost 0 bases, and 13 bases lay in between. The CDR3 sequence is 15 residues long. Germline-derived CDR1 and CDR2 are MNHNY and SVGAGI (reference sequence). The DNA of the CDR3 is TGTGCCAGCAGTCGGGACATAACCATGAACACTGAAGCTTTCTTT. Translation: CASSRDITMNTEAFF.

This sequence joins TRBV11-2 and TRBJ2-5; 12 positions agree with TRBD2. CDR1 and CDR2 (germline): SGHAT, FQNNGV. The CDR3 length is 16 residues. The trim removed 3 bases at V and 5 bases at J, leaving 7 bases unmatched. This CDR3 is CASSFTGTSGSETQYF. The CDR3 bases are TGTGCCAGCAGCTTTACCGGGACTAGCGGGTCGGAGACCCAGTACTTC.

V is TRBV28 and J is TRBJ1-2; the D is unclear. The CDR3 consists of 14 residues. Per the germline V gene, CDR1 is MDHEN and CDR2 is SYDVKM. Trimming cost V 6 bases and J 3 bases, with 14 bases left between them. This chain's CDR3 is CASRPHMIHYGYTF. CDR3 DNA sequence: TGTGCCAGCAGGCCTCACATGATTCACTATGGCTACACCTTC.

The rearrangement uses TRBV4-3 and TRBJ1-2; D gene unclear. The CDR3 is 16 amino acids. CDR1 and CDR2 from the germline V gene are LGHNA and YSLEER. The V and J ends lost 3 bases and 8 bases respectively, with 22 bases between them. The CDR3 loop reads CASSHGPLIKGSGYTF. As DNA, the CDR3 is TGCGCCAGCAGCCATGGGCCCTTAATTAAAGGAAGCGGCTACACCTTC.

The chain links TRBV24-1 to TRBJ2-5; weak D call: TRBD1 (5 bases). Germline V CDR1 and CDR2: KGHDR, SFDVKD. The CDR3 is 13 residues long. V shed 3 bases and J shed 5 bases, with 9 bases lying between them. The chain's CDR3 is CATSDGHMETQYF. CDR3 nucleotide sequence: TGTGCCACCAGTGATGGACATATGGAGACCCAGTACTTC.